Presented here are 3 T cell receptor beta chains from one specimen sequenced in a study of blood T cell repertoires in COVID-19. Here immunoSEQ multiplex PCR was the method, and the copy in TCRdb shows in-frame clones only, minus some. The sample yields approximately 300,000 clones, 90% seen once. The sequencing sample was made of PBMCs or T cells enriched from blood (not recorded which). Receptors were obtained from a man in his 60s who had recovered from COVID-19.

The rearrangement links TRBV18 to TRBJ1-1; 8 bases agree with TRBD1. Germline assignment: CDR1 KGHSH and CDR2 LQKENI. V shed 3 bases, J shed 0 bases, and the junction held 3 bases outside the gene matches. This CDR3 region has 15 residues. CDR3 DNA sequence: TGTGCCAGCTCACCCCGACAGGGGATGAACACTGAAGCTTTCTTT. Amino acids: CASSPRQGMNTEAFF.

The count of this clone is one. The chain recombines TRBV30 with TRBJ2-6, with D hard to call. CDR1 and CDR2 (germline): GTSNPN, SVGIG (reference sequence). Trimming left V 1 base short and J 0 bases short, with 4 bases between. The CDR3 covers 14 residues. The CDR3 DNA sequence: TGTGCCTGGAGTGCTTTCTCTGGGGCCAACGTCCTGACTTTC. The encoded protein is CAWSAFSGANVLTF.

The chain uses TRBV27 and TRBJ2-7, with D perhaps matching TRBD1 (6 bases). Germline assignment: CDR1 MNHEY and CDR2 SMNVEV (reference sequence). The ends were cut back, 3 bases at V and 3 bases at J, with 12 bases in the middle. CDR3 length: 14 amino acids. The CDR3 sequence: CASSFAGVSYEQYF. CDR3 nucleotide sequence: TGTGCCAGCAGTTTTGCAGGGGTCAGCTACGAGCAGTACTTC.